The 13 T cell receptor beta chains below all came from one sample that was sequenced in a study of shared clonotypes between healthy human individuals. Sequencing used immunoSEQ multiplex PCR; TCRdb keeps in-frame clones, though not all of them. The data hold millions of clones, with more than 85% observed a single time. Sequencing input: naive CD4+ T cells from PBMCs. As to subset: CD45RA+ positively selected. The receptor source for this set is a man between 18 and 35 years old in good health. Some clones in this sample may be carry-over from other donors' samples.

The chain is built from TRBV1 and TRBJ2-1; the listed D gene, TRBD2, was not tested against the DNA. TRBV1 is a documented pseudogene. This CDR3 is 18 amino acids long. The chain's CDR3 is CTSSQVPTSGDYKNEQFF. The CDR3 coding sequence is TGCACCAGCAGCCAAGTTCCGACTAGCGGGGACTACAAGAATGAGCAGTTCTTC.

The chain has TRBV28 and TRBJ2-1, with D perhaps given as TRBD1 or TRBD2 (5 bases each). V was cut by 6 bases and J by 4 bases, with 13 bases left in between. Germline V gives CDR1 MDHEN, CDR2 SYDVKM. CDR3 size: 14 residues. CDR3 coding DNA: TGTGCCAGCAGAGGGACCAATACTTACAATGAGCAGTTCTTC. This gives the protein CASRGTNTYNEQFF.

The V call is TRBV7-2, the J call TRBJ2-7; a possible D gene is TRBD1 (6 bases). V was shortened by 4 bases and J by 2 bases, with 18 bases between the two germline ends. The CDR3 length is 16 residues. Germline V gene sequence: CDR1 SGHTA, CDR2 FQGNSA. CDR3 nucleotides: TGTGCCAGCAGCTCAAAAGCCGTAGGGGGTCCCTACGAGCAGTACTTC. Amino acids: CASSSKAVGGPYEQYF.

The gene calls are TRBV15 and TRBJ2-2, with TRBD2 matching 7 bases. This CDR3 spans 15 amino acids. Germline V CDR1 and CDR2: LNHNV, YYDKDF (reference sequence). Unmatched junction bases numbered 5, after V lost 0 bases and J lost 7 bases. The CDR3 nucleotides read TGTGCCACCAGCAGAGATGGAGCGGGAAGCGGGGAGCTGTTTTTT. Its protein product is CATSRDGAGSGELFF.

The chain links TRBV7-3 to TRBJ2-2, with D perhaps matching TRBD1 (6 bases). The CDR3 totals 11 residues. CDR1 and CDR2 (germline): SGHTA, FQGTGA. Trimming removed 4 bases at V and 15 bases at J, with 12 bases between. In DNA, the CDR3 is TGTGCCAGCAGCTCTGGGGGCGAGGTGTTTTTT. Its protein is CASSSGGEVFF.

This clone showed up just once. The V call is TRBV2, the J call TRBJ2-7; 8 bases line up with TRBD1. CDR3 length equals 13 residues. Germline CDR1 is SNHLY and CDR2 is FYNNEI. The junction had 5 bases not matched to a gene; V was cut back by 4 bases and J by 6 bases. This CDR3 reads CASSARQGFEQYF. The CDR3, as DNA: TGTGCCAGCAGTGCGAGACAGGGGTTCGAGCAGTACTTC.

The rearrangement joins TRBV5-8 to TRBJ2-1, with 12 bases identical to TRBD2. The germline V gene has CDR1 SGHTS and CDR2 YDEGEE. This CDR3 has 16 amino acids. Trimming took 3 bases from V and 9 from J; bases not matched to a gene: 10. Written as DNA, the CDR3 is TGTGCCAGCAGCTCATTGACTAGCGGGAGAGGGAGTGAGCAGTTCTTC. As protein: CASSSLTSGRGSEQFF.

The chain couples TRBV7-3 to TRBJ2-5; the D gene is possibly TRBD2 (6 bases). The V gene lost 0 bases and the J gene lost 5 bases, with 13 bases spanning the gap. Germline V gene sequence: CDR1 SGHTA, CDR2 FQGTGA. CDR3 length: 15 residues. CDR3 DNA: TGTGCCAGCAGCTTAACGTATACGGGAGAGGAGACCCAGTACTTC. As protein: CASSLTYTGEETQYF.

The gene calls are TRBV5-6 and TRBJ2-5, with TRBD1 matching 11 bases. The CDR3 is 15 residues long. CDR1 is SGHDT and CDR2 is YYEEEE in the germline V gene. The junction had 3 bases not matched to a gene; V was cut back by 3 bases and J by 2 bases. The CDR3 DNA reads TGTGCCAGCAGCTGGGGGGACAGGGGGCAAGAGACCCAGTACTTC. This sequence encodes CASSWGDRGQETQYF.

V and J are TRBV5-1 and TRBJ2-5; 15 nucleotides match TRBD2. Looked up from germline, CDR1 is SGHRS and CDR2 is YFSETQ. This CDR3 has 17 amino acids. V lost 2 bases and J lost 5; bases outside the gene matches: 7. CDR3 sequence reads: CASSLSGLAGGGETQYF. The DNA for the CDR3 is TGCGCCAGCAGCTTATCTGGACTAGCGGGAGGGGGGGAGACCCAGTACTTC.

This sequence joins TRBV14 and TRBJ2-1; TRBD2 agrees at 7 bases. Germline CDR1 is SGHDN and CDR2 is FVKESK. With 0 bases clipped from V and 3 bases from J, the junction kept 8 bases outside the gene matches. The CDR3 is made up of 17 amino acids. CDR3 protein: CASSQDLLAISYNEQFF. CDR3 DNA sequence: TGTGCCAGCAGCCAAGATTTACTAGCGATCAGCTACAATGAGCAGTTCTTC.

This chain joins TRBV5-1 and TRBJ2-7, with 9 nucleotides matching TRBD1. The germline V gene encodes CDR1 SGHRS and CDR2 YFSETQ. This CDR3 has 16 residues. J lost 5 bases, V lost 4 bases, and 13 bases had no gene match. CDR3: CASSPGGQGYRNEQYF. The CDR3 nucleotides read TGCGCCAGCAGCCCAGGGGGACAGGGATACAGGAACGAGCAGTACTTC.

CDR3 loop: CASSLIGRSNQPQHF. CDR3 bases: TGTGCCAGCAGTTTAATTGGACGGAGCAATCAGCCCCAGCATTTT. The genes are TRBV28 and TRBJ1-5; D is uncertain. Germline V CDR1 and CDR2: MDHEN, SYDVKM. There are 15 residues in the CDR3. V was clipped by 2 bases and J by 1 base, with 9 bases between them.